The sequence of this T cell receptor (beta chain) was determined in a study of blood T cell repertoires in COVID-19. Study context: The origin of the acute and convalescent COVID-19 samples was the United States, Italy and Spain. T cells, B-cell-depleted T cells, or PBMCs provided the cDNA or gDNA that served as material.

Authors' analysis steps: It was from reference gene primer amplification that nucleated cell counts were estimated. The protocol was immunoSEQ multiplex PCR, while the TCRdb copy is restricted to in-frame clones and leaves out a portion. V, J and clone size are taken as reported in that table, and D and trimming were inferred from the DNA itself. Of around 120,000 clones in the sample, 90% were seen once. This clone was seen only once. V lost 8 bases to trimming and J lost 3 bases, with 6 bases between them. The CDR3 spans 11 residues. Per the germline V gene, CDR1 is SNHLY and CDR2 is FYNNEI. Seattle patients were enrolled during active infection and followed longitudinally.

The sequenced material came from peripheral blood. The chain recombines TRBV2 with TRBJ2-3; D gene ambiguous. The sequence came from a woman aged 55-69 years with COVID-19, enrolled during active disease. The CDR3 DNA is TGTGCCAGCTACGGGACAGATACGCAGTATTTT. Residues: CASYGTDTQYF.